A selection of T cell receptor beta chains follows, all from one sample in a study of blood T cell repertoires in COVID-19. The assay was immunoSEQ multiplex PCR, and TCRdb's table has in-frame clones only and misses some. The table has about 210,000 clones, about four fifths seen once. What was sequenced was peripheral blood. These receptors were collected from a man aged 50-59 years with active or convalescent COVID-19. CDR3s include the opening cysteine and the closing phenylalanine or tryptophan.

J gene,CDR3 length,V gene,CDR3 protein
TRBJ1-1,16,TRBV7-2,CASSPSTGASLAEAFF
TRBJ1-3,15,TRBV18,CASSPFDTFGNTIYF
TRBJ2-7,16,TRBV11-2,CASSSHLLAGVVGQYF
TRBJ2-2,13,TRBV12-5,CASEAKNTGELFF
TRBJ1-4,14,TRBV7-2,CASSQTGGNEKLFF
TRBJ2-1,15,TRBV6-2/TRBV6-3,CASSPSGGKWNEQFF
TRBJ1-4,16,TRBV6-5,CASSYKQGALGEKLFF
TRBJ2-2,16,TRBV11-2,CASSSGGGAGTGELFF
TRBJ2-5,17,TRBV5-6,CASSPIDREKGQETQYF
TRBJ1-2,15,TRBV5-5,CASSSGTGGIYGYTF
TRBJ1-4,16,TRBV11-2,CASSLNPSGANEKLFF
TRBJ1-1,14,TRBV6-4,CASSDSSRATEAFF
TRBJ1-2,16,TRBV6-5,CASSSYLGQALGGYTF
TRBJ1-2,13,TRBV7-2,CASSSRVGYGYTF
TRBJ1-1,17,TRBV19,CASSGRQGSVLGTEAFF
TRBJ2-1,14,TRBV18,CASSPTGRYNEQFF
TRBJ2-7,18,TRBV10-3,CAISEAGQGGVRLSEQYF
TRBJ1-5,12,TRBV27,CASSITGQPQHF
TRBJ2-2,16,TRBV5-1,CASRPRDNLNTGELFF
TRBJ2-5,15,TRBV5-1,CASSLAGLAGETQYF
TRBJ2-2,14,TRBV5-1,CASSLPTSDGELFF
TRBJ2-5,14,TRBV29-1,CSVVSRDSQETQYF
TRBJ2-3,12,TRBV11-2,CASSQAGDTQYF
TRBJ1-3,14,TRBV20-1,CSASPAEVGNTIYF
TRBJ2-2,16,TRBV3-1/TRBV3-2,CASSQDLRPRAGELFF
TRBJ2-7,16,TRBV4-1,CASSQDGQRGSYEQYF
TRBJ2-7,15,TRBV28,CASTRNLAGAYEQYF
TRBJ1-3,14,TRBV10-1,CASSPSSSGNTIYF
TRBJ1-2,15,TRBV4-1,CASRTGTGAGYGYTF
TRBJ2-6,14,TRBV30,CAWSIHSGANVLTF
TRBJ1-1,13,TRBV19,CASSIDNRSEAFF
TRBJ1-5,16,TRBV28,CASSNSRIYSNQPQHF
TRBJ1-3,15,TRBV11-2,CASSFLGGAEYTIYF
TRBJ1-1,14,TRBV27,CASSFLAMNTEAFF
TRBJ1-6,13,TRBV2,CASRLDRDSPLHF
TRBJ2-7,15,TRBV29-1,CSVAPYRGSSYEQYF
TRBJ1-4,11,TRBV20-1,CSAQTNEKLFF
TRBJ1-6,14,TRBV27,CASRTGSGNSPLHF
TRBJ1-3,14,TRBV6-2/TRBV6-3,CASSYGGSGNTIYF
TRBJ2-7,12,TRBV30,CAGGSTTYEQYF
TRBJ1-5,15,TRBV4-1,CASSQAGQNNQPQHF
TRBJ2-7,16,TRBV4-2,CASSQDSTSVSYEQYF
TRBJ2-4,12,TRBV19,CASSIRGDIQYF
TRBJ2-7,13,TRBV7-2,CASSLDRGSPWYF